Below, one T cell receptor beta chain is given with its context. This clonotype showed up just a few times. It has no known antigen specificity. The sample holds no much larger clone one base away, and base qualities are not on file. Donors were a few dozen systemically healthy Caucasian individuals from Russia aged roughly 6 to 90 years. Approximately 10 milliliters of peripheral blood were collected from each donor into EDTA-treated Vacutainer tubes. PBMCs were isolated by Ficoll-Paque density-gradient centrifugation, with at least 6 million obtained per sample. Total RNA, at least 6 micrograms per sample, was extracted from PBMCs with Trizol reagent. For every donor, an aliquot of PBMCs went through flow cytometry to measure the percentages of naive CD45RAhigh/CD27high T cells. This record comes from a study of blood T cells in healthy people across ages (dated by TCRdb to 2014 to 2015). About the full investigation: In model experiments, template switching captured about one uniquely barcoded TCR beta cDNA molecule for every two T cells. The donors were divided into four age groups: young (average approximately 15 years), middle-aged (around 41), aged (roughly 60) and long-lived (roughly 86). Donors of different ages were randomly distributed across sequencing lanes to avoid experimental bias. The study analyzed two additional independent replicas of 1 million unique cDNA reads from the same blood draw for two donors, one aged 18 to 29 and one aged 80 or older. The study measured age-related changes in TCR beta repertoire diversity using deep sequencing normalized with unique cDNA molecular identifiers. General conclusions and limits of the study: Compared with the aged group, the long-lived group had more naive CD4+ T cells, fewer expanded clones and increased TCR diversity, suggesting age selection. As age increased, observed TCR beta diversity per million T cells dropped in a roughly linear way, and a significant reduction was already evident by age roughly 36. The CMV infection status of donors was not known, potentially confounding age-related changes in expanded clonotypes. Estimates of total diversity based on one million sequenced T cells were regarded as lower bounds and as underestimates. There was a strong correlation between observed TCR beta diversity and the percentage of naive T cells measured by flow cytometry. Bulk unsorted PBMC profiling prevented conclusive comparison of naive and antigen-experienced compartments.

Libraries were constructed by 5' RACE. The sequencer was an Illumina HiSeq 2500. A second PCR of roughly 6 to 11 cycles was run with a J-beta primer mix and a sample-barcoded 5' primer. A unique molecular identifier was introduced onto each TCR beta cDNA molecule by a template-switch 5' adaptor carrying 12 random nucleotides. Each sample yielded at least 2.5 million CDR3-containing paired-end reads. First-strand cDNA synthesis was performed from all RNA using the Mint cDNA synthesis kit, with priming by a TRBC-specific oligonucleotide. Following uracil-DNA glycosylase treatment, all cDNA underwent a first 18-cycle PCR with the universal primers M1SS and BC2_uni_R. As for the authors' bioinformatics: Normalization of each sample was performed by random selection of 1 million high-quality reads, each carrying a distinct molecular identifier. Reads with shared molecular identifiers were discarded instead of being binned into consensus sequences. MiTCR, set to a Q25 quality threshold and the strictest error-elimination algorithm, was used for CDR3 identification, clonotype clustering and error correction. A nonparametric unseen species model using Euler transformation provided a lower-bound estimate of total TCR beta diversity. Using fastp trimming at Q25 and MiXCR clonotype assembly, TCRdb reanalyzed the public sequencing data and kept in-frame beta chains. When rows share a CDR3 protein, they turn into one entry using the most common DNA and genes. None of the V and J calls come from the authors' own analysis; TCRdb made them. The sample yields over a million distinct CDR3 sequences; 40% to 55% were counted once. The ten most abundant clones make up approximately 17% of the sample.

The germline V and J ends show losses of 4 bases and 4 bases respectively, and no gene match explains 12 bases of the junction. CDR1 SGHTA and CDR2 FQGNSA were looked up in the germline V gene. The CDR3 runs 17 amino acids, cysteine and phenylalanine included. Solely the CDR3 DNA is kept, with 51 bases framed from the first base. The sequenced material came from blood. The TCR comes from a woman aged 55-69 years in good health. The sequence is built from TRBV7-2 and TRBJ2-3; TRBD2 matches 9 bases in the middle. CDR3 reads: CASSSPHLGGRADTQYF. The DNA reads TGTGCCAGCAGCTCGCCCCACCTCGGCGGGAGGGCAGATACGCAGTATTTT. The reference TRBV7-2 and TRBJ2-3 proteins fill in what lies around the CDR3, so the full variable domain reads GAGVSQSPSNKVTEKGKDVELRCDPISGHTALYWYRQSLGQGLEFLIYFQGNSAPDKSGLPSDRFSAERTGGSVSTLTIQRTQQEDSAVYLCASSSPHLGGRADTQYFGPGTRLTVL.